This T cell receptor (beta chain) derives from a study of PD-1 blockade in mismatch repair-deficient tumors. Study-wide points: After pembrolizumab, tumor-resident clones rose rapidly, then generally contracted before radiologic responses.

The length of the CDR3 is 19 residues. CDR1 and CDR2 from the germline V gene are SGHRS and YFSETQ. V gave up 3 bases and J gave up 4 bases; unmatched junction bases: 13. Comment on this clone: Its specificity is unknown.

The TCR-sequenced patients were a few responders to pembrolizumab. TCRdb keeps only in-frame clones here, not all; method: immunoSEQ multiplex PCR. Of roughly 130,000 clones detected, 88% appear once; the ten largest clones hold approximately 12%. The source is an adult with mismatch repair-deficient cancer. The source material was peripheral blood, sampled 70 to 73 weeks after starting pembrolizumab. The chain uses TRBV5-1 and TRBJ2-2, with TRBD2 matching 12 bases. CDR3 DNA sequence: TGCGCCAGCAGCTACTTCGGGACTAGCGGGTTTAGGGGCACCGGGGAGCTGTTTTTT. Its translation is CASSYFGTSGFRGTGELFF. Using reference TRBV5-1 and TRBJ2-2 for the parts outside the CDR3, the full variable domain is KAGVTQTPRYLIKTRGQQVTLSCSPISGHRSVSWYQQTPGQGLQFLFEYFSETQRNKGNFPGRFSGRQFSNSRSEMNVSTLELGDSALYLCASSYFGTSGFRGTGELFFGEGSRLTVL.